This T cell receptor (beta chain) comes out of a study of T cell responses to AZD1222 COVID-19 vaccine (dated by TCRdb to the early 2020s). Broadly, across the study: AZD1222 recipients given second doses at about 4 weeks or at about 12 weeks were pooled, since spike-specific TCR depth and breadth were not found to differ between the two schedules. A total of more than 230 trial participants underwent TCR sequencing, of whom 200 to 220 had received two doses of AZD1222 and 26 had received two doses of the MenACWY control vaccine. Enrollment into the trials was organized by age into subgroups of 18-55, 56-69 and 70-plus years, and those subgroups contained approximately 160, 26 and 62 TCR-sequenced participants, respectively.

Per the germline V gene, SGHRS is the CDR1 and YFSETQ is the CDR2. V lost 4 bases and J lost 5 bases, and the count of bases not matched to a germline gene is 6. The CDR3 measures 14 amino acids from cysteine to phenylalanine. Kept here is only the CDR3 DNA, which spans 42 bases and is read in frame from base 1. Results the study describes overall, beyond this receptor: Most participants were white British and females outnumbered males, and the authors suggested that clonal diversity may have been underestimated. A significant rise in spike-specific TCR breadth and depth was observed after two AZD1222 doses relative to day 0 and relative to MenACWY recipients. Conclusions about previously exposed vaccinees were limited because only six or seven AZD1222 recipients were SARS-CoV-2 seropositive at baseline. The whole spike protein was spanned by vaccine-associated CD4 TCRs, and dominant responses were seen in regions 160-218 and 743-854. Reportedly, almost half of the unique spike-specific TCRs recognized epitopes lying outside the regions that are mutated in the B.1.351 and B.1.1.7 variants. The 56-69-year group was small, and its depth increase did not reach significance, likely because of low power. Because no day 14 peak-response samples were available, repertoires were characterized only after the peak T cell response.

Of note for this clone: This receptor's antigen is unknown. No clone much larger than this one lies a single base away; base qualities are absent.

The CDR3 regions of human TCRbeta chains were analyzed by immunosequencing. The original pipeline was this. Repertoire TCRs were matched against a reference library of SARS-CoV-2-specific TCRs generated with the MIRA antigen-specificity platform. Breadth was defined as the fraction of unique TCRs that were SARS-CoV-2-associated, and depth was defined as the fraction of total T cells that were SARS-CoV-2-associated. Using the MIRA data, each spike-specific TCR was assigned both to the spike region to which the TCR was reactive and to a CD4 or CD8 class. Log10-transformed breadth and depth values were compared by one-way ANOVA with Sidak's multiple comparisons tests. TCRdb stores this immuneACCESS table with in-frame sequences only. Part of the clones is absent; in the studies checked, under half of the shortfall reflects unresolved V genes, and no reason is known for the rest. V and J calls and clone size come straight from that table; D and trimming were deduced from the DNA. The sample table holds over 150,000 clones, of which about 92% were seen once. The ten largest clones take up 18% of the sample.

The time point label, read with the paper, signifies: baseline before first vaccination. Vaccinee samples were obtained from the UK trials COV001 and COV002, which included a single-blind randomized controlled phase 2/3 trial of AZD1222 (ChAdOx1 nCoV-19) in healthy adults. For TCRbeta chain sequencing, PBMC samples were collected from trial participants at day 0 and at day 28 after the second dose. Rearrangement joined TRBV5-1 to TRBJ2-7, with 10 middle bases fitting TRBD1. Sequencing was performed on peripheral blood, taken on day 0 of AZD1222 vaccination. The sequence came from an adult in good health. CDR3 loop: CASSVAGTGDEQYF. The sequenced DNA: TGCGCCAGCAGCGTAGCCGGGACAGGGGACGAGCAGTACTTC.